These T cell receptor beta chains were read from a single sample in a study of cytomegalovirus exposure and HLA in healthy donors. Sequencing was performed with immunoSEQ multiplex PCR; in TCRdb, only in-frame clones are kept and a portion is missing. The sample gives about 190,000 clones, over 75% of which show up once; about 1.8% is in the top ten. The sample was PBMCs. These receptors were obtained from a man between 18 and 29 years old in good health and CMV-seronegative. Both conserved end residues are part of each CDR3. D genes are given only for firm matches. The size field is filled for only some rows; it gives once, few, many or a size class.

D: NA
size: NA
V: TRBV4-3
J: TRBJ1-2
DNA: TGCGCCAGCAGCCAAGATAATCGAGGGGGTTACTATGGCTACACCTTC
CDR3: CASSQDNRGGYYGYTF

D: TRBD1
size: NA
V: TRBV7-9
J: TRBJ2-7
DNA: TGTGCCAGCAGCTTCCCGGGACAGGGGACCTACGAGCAGTACTTC
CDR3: CASSFPGQGTYEQYF

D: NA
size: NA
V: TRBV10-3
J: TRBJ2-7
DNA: TGTGCCATCAGTACGAGACAGGTTAATTCGTACGAGCAGTACTTC
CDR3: CAISTRQVNSYEQYF

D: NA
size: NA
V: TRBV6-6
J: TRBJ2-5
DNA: TGTGCCAGCAGTCCCCTGGCGGGGTTTGAGACCCAGTACTTC
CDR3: CASSPLAGFETQYF

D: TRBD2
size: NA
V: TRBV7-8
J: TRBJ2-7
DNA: TGTGCCAGCAGCTTAGAAAAGCGGGGGCCCTTTCGCTCCTACGAGCAGTACTTC
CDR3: CASSLEKRGPFRSYEQYF

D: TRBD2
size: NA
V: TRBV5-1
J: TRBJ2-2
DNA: TGCGCCAGCAGCTTGGGCGCCCCTCCCCGGGATAGCGGGGAAGGCCCGTACGGGGAGCTGTTTTTT
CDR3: CASSLGAPPRDSGEGPYGELFF

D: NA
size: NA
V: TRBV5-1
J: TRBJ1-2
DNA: TGCGCCAGCAGCTTGGATGGGGGCGGCTACACCTTC
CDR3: CASSLDGGGYTF

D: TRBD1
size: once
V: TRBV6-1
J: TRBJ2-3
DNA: TGTGCCAGCAGGCCACAGGGGACAGATACGCAGTATTTT
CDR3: CASRPQGTDTQYF

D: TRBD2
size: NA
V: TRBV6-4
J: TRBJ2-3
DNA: TGTGCCAGCAGCTCCGGGACTAGCGGCACAGATACGCAGTATTTT
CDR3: CASSSGTSGTDTQYF

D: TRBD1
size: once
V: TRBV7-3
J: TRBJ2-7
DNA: TGTGCCAGCAGTTCGACAGGGGGCTACTCCTACGAGCAGTACTTC
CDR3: CASSSTGGYSYEQYF

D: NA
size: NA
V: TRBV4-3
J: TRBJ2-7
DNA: TGCGCCAGCAGCCAAGATCTGTCCCGGTGGGGAGGCTACGAGCAGTACTTC
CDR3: CASSQDLSRWGGYEQYF

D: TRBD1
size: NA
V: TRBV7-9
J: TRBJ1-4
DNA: TGTGCCAGCAGCGGACAGGGTGGGGGAAGTGAAAAACTGTTTTTT
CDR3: CASSGQGGGSEKLFF

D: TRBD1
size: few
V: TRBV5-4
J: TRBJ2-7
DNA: TGTGCCAGCAGTTATGGACAGGAGCCCCTCTACGAGCAGTACTTC
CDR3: CASSYGQEPLYEQYF

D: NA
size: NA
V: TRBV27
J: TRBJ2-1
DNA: TGTGCCAGCAGTACCGACAGAGATGAGCAGTTCTTC
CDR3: CASSTDRDEQFF

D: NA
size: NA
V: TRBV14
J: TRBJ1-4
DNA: TGTGCCAGCAGCCGCGGACAGCTATATGCAACTAATGAAAAACTGTTTTTT
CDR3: CASSRGQLYATNEKLFF

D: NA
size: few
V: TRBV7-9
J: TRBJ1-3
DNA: TGTGCCAGCAGGCCGAACAGGGCCGCTAGTGACACCATATATTTT
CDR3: CASRPNRAASDTIYF

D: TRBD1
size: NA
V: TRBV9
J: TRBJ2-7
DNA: TGTGCCAGCAGCCCCTCGGGACAGGGGAACGAGCAGTACTTC
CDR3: CASSPSGQGNEQYF

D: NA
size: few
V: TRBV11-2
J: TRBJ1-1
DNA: TGTGCCAGCAGCCCCTACCGGGAAGCACCCTTGTCCGCTTTCTTT
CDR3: CASSPYREAPLSAFF

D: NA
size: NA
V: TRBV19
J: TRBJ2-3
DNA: TGTGCCAGTAACCCGCGGGCGGCCCTATCATATACGCAGTATTTT
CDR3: CASNPRAALSYTQYF

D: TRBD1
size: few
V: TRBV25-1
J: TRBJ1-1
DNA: TGTGCCAGCAGCTACAGGGGGTTGAACACTGAAGCTTTCTTT
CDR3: CASSYRGLNTEAFF